This T cell receptor beta chain was retrieved from a study of T cell responses to AZD1222 COVID-19 vaccine. Study observations and caveats: Donors were mostly white British, more females; clonal diversity possibly underestimated. There were vaccine-associated CD4 TCRs across spike, dominant at 160-218 and 743-854. Breadth and depth of Spike-specific TCRs rose after two AZD1222 doses.

The V gene's germline CDR1 is SEHNR and CDR2 FQNEAQ (reference sequence). Trimming cost V 0 bases and J 6 bases, with 18 bases left between them. The CDR3 is 16 amino acids. Points on this clone: Its specificity is not known.

Produced via immunoSEQ multiplex PCR; TCRdb's table is partial and in-frame only. The profile covers 90,000 to 110,000 clones, with 88% appearing a single time and about 9.1% taken by the ten largest. The sequence was collected from an adult in good health. The chain has TRBV7-9 and TRBJ2-7; possible D gene TRBD2, 6 bases. This material consisted of peripheral blood, taken on day 0 of AZD1222 vaccination. CDR3 in DNA: TGTGCCAGCAGCTTAGCGGCGGGTCTGGGAGGCGCCGAGCAGTACTTC. Translation: CASSLAAGLGGAEQYF.